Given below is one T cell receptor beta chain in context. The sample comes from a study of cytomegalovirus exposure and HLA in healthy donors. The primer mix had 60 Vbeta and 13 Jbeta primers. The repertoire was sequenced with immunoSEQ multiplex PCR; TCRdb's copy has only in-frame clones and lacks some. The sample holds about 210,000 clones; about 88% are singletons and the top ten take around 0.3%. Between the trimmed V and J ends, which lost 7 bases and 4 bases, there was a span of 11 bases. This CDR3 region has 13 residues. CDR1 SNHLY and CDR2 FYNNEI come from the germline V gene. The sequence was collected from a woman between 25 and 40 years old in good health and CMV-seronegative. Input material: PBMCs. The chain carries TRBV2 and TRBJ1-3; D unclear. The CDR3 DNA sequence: TGTGCCAGCAAGCGGACGTGGGGAAACACCATATATTTT. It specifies CASKRTWGNTIYF. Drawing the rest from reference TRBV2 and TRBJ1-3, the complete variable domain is EPEVTQTPSHQVTQMGQEVILRCVPISNHLYFYWYRQILGQKVEFLVSFYNNEISEKSEIFDDQFSVERPDGSNFTLKIRSTKLEDSAMYFCASKRTWGNTIYFGEGSWLTVV.